These T cell receptor beta chains were read from a single sample in a study of control samples from healthy donors and cancer patients. Produced via immunoSEQ multiplex PCR; TCRdb's table is partial and in-frame only. Found here are under 150,000 clones, about 90% of them singletons; the top ten hold about 7.6%. The specimen was PBMCs. These TCRs come from a man in his forties or fifties with head and neck cancer. Both conserved end residues are part of each CDR3. The D gene is left open where the match is weak. A clone size is listed for some rows: how often the clone was seen (once, few, many), or a class if it is expanded.

DNA: TGTGCCAGCAGTCCCGGCCCGATTACTTCTGGAAACACCATATATTTT
CDR3: CASSPGPITSGNTIYF
D: NA
size: NA
V: TRBV28
J: TRBJ1-3

DNA: TGTGCCAGCAGTTTATCGGGACAGGGGAGCACAGATACGCAGTATTTT
CDR3: CASSLSGQGSTDTQYF
D: TRBD1
size: NA
V: TRBV28
J: TRBJ2-3

DNA: TGTGCCAGTACTACTCCGGGACAGCATGAAAAACTGTTTTTT
CDR3: CASTTPGQHEKLFF
D: TRBD1
size: NA
V: TRBV27
J: TRBJ1-4

DNA: TGCGCCAGCAGCCAAGCCTACAATGAGCAGTTCTTC
CDR3: CASSQAYNEQFF
D: NA
size: once
V: TRBV4-1
J: TRBJ2-1

DNA: TGTGCCAGCAGATACAGGGAGAGCTCCTATAATTCACCCCTCCACTTT
CDR3: CASRYRESSYNSPLHF
D: NA
size: NA
V: TRBV6-5
J: TRBJ1-6

DNA: TGTGCCAGCCGGTGGGGCTCCTACAATGAGCAGTTCTTC
CDR3: CASRWGSYNEQFF
D: NA
size: NA
V: TRBV6-5
J: TRBJ2-1

DNA: TGTGCCTGGGTACCCAGGGGTTTTATGTCTGAAGCTTTCTTT
CDR3: CAWVPRGFMSEAFF
D: NA
size: NA
V: TRBV30
J: TRBJ1-1

DNA: TGTGCCAGCAGCATCCGGACAGGGGGAAGCTATGGCTACACCTTC
CDR3: CASSIRTGGSYGYTF
D: TRBD1
size: NA
V: TRBV11-1
J: TRBJ1-2

DNA: TGTGCCAGCAGCCGGCATAACCAAGAGACCCAGTACTTC
CDR3: CASSRHNQETQYF
D: NA
size: once
V: TRBV14
J: TRBJ2-5

DNA: TGTGCCAGCAGCTTAACTAGCGGGGGGAGGTACGAGCAGTACTTC
CDR3: CASSLTSGGRYEQYF
D: TRBD2
size: NA
V: TRBV7-9
J: TRBJ2-7

DNA: TGTGCCAGCACCGGGACTAGTCTTGTCCTCGAGACCCAGTACTTC
CDR3: CASTGTSLVLETQYF
D: TRBD2
size: NA
V: TRBV28
J: TRBJ2-5

DNA: TGCGCCAGCAGTGAACCTAACGAGCCTCATAATGAGCAGTTCTTC
CDR3: CASSEPNEPHNEQFF
D: NA
size: NA
V: TRBV10-2
J: TRBJ2-1

DNA: TGTGCCACCATGGTCGGGGGAGGGTACGAGCAGTACTTC
CDR3: CATMVGGGYEQYF
D: TRBD2
size: NA
V: TRBV7-2
J: TRBJ2-7

DNA: TGTGCCACCAGCAGAGATGACGGGGGTGGAAACACCATATATTTT
CDR3: CATSRDDGGGNTIYF
D: NA
size: NA
V: TRBV15
J: TRBJ1-3

DNA: TGTGCCAGCAGCCGACGGCCGGGACAGGGGGTCACTGAAGCTTTCTTT
CDR3: CASSRRPGQGVTEAFF
D: TRBD1
size: NA
V: TRBV5-5
J: TRBJ1-1

DNA: TGTGCCAGCAGTTTAGGACAGACCCACTATGGCTACACCTTC
CDR3: CASSLGQTHYGYTF
D: NA
size: once
V: TRBV27
J: TRBJ1-2

DNA: TGTGCCAGCAGTTTCGACTACACAGATACGCAGTATTTT
CDR3: CASSFDYTDTQYF
D: NA
size: NA
V: TRBV2
J: TRBJ2-3

DNA: TGTGCCAGCAGCCAAGAGACCTCCTCTGGGGCCAACGTCCTGACTTTC
CDR3: CASSQETSSGANVLTF
D: NA
size: NA
V: TRBV3-1/TRBV3-2
J: TRBJ2-6

DNA: TGTGCCAGCAGCCAAGCCGGGGCCAGGGGGAAGCAGTACTTC
CDR3: CASSQAGARGKQYF
D: TRBD1
size: NA
V: TRBV11-2
J: TRBJ2-7

DNA: TGTGCCAGCAGTGAAGCGGTCAATGAGCAGTTCTTC
CDR3: CASSEAVNEQFF
D: NA
size: NA
V: TRBV2
J: TRBJ2-1

DNA: TGTGCCAGCAGTCCACCATACAACCGAGGACAGGGGGCTGGGTATGGCTACACCTTC
CDR3: CASSPPYNRGQGAGYGYTF
D: TRBD1
size: NA
V: TRBV28
J: TRBJ1-2

DNA: TGTGCCAGCAGTTCCTCAGTAGCGGGACTTCAAAATACGCAGTATTTT
CDR3: CASSSSVAGLQNTQYF
D: TRBD2
size: NA
V: TRBV28
J: TRBJ2-3

DNA: TGTGCCAGCAGCCGCGAAGTAGGTGAAAAACTGTTTTTT
CDR3: CASSREVGEKLFF
D: NA
size: few
V: TRBV6-5
J: TRBJ1-4

DNA: TGTGCCAGCAGTTTAGGGGGAAATACTGAAGCTTTCTTT
CDR3: CASSLGGNTEAFF
D: NA
size: NA
V: TRBV12-3/TRBV12-4
J: TRBJ1-1